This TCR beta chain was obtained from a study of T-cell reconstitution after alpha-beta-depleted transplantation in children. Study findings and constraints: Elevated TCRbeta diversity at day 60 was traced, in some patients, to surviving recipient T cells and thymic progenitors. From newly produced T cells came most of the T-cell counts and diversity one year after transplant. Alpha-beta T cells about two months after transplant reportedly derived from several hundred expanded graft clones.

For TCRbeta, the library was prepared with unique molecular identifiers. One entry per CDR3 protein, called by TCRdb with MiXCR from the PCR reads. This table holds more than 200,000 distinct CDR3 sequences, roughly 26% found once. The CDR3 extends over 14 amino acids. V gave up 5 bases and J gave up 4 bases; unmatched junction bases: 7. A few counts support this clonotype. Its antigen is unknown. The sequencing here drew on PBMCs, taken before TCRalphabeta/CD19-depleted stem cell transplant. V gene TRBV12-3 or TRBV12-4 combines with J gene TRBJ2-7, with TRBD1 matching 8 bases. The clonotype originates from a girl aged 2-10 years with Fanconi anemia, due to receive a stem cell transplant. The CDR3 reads CASSPWTGIYEQYF. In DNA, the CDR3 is TGTGCCAGCAGTCCGTGGACAGGGATTTACGAGCAGTACTTC.